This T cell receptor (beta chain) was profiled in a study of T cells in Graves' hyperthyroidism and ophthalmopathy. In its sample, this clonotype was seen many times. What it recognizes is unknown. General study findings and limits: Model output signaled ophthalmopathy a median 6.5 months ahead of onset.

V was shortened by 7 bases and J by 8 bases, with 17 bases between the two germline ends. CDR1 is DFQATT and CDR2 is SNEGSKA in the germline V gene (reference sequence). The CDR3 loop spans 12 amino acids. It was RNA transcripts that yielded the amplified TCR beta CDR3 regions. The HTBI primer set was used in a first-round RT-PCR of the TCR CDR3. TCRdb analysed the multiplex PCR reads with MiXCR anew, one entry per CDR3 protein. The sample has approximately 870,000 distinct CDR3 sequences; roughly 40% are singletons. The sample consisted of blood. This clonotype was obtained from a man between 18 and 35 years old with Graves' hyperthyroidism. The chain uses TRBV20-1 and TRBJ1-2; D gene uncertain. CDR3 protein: CSVVAAGPGYTF. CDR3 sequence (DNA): TGCAGTGTCGTGGCGGCGGGTCCCGGCTACACCTTC.